The 31 T cell receptor beta chains below come from one sample, sequenced in a study of CD8+CD57+ T cells in acquired aplastic anemia. Researchers used genomic DNA as the template to profile TCR beta VDJ and CDR3. Via MiXCR, TCRdb re-called the reads, giving one row per CDR3 protein. The profile shows over 150,000 distinct CDR3 sequences, roughly three fifths of them singletons. An expansion of CD8+CD57+ cells by flow cytometry had been shown in patients chosen for sequencing. The source material was sorted CD4+, CD8+, or CD8+CD57+ T cells (not recorded which) from PBMCs. The receptor source for this set is a human donor with aplastic anemia.

CDR3 in DNA: TGTGCCAGCAGCCTCTTATCGCGGGGGATGAACACTGAAGCTTTCTTT. The encoded protein is CASSLLSRGMNTEAFF. This chain connects TRBV7-3 to TRBJ1-1, with D maybe TRBD1 (5 bases). This CDR3 is 16 amino acids long. V was trimmed by 5 bases and J by 0 bases, leaving 16 bases between them. Per germline, CDR1 SGHTA and CDR2 FQGTGA.

The chain links TRBV2 to TRBJ2-7, with a possible D match to TRBD2 (6 bases). The length of the CDR3 is 14 residues. Per germline, CDR1 SNHLY and CDR2 FYNNEI. V was clipped by 7 bases and J by 5 bases, with 18 bases between them. DNA of the CDR3: TGTGCCAGCATGAGGGACTGGGTGGGTCACGAGCAGTACTTC. Translated, it gives CASMRDWVGHEQYF.

Remarks on this clonotype: The junction does not match germline at one end; this may be a read error. The V call is TRBV20-1, the J call TRBJ1-3; D gene ambiguous. Per germline, CDR1 DFQATT and CDR2 SNEGSKA (reference sequence). This CDR3 has 13 residues. The CDR3 DNA follows: TGCAGTGCTAGGCAGTTCCCTGGAAACACTATATATTTT. This sequence encodes CSARQFPGNTIYF.

The chain links TRBV19 to TRBJ1-2; perhaps TRBD1 as D (6 bases). CDR1 is LNHDA, CDR2 SQIVND, per germline (reference sequence). Trimming removed 6 bases at V and 4 bases at J, with 15 bases between. The CDR3 runs to 14 residues. DNA for the CDR3: TGTGCCAGTAGCCCAGACAGGAGCCTCTATGGCTACACCTTC. Protein sequence: CASSPDRSLYGYTF. Variable domain in full (rest from reference TRBV19 and TRBJ1-2): DGGITQSPKYLFRKEGQNVTLSCEQNLNHDAMYWYRQDPGQGLRLIYYSQIVNDFQKGDIAEGYSVSREKKESFPLTVTSAQKNPTAFYLCASSPDRSLYGYTFGSGTRLTVV.

The chain has TRBV7-4 and TRBJ2-3, with TRBD2 matching 10 bases. The ends lost 6 bases at V and 0 bases at J; junction bases unmatched: 9. Germline CDR1 and CDR2: SGHVT and SQSDAQ. The CDR3 has 17 residues. The DNA of the CDR3 is TGTGCCAGCAGTTGGGCTAGCGGGGGCCCTAGCACAGATACGCAGTATTTT. Translating it yields CASSWASGGPSTDTQYF.

This clonotype appeared a single time. This chain links TRBV20-1 with TRBJ2-1; 12 nucleotides match TRBD1. The CDR3 consists of 12 residues. Germline CDR1 is DFQATT and CDR2 is SNEGSKA (reference sequence). V gave up 6 bases and J gave up 10 bases; unmatched junction bases: 4. CDR3 loop: CSASGTGGEQFF. In nucleotides, the CDR3 is TGCAGTGCCTCCGGGACAGGGGGCGAGCAGTTCTTC.

A few counts support this clonotype. The genes are TRBV6-2 or TRBV6-3 and TRBJ2-7; 10 positions agree with TRBD2. The germline gives CDR1 MNHEY, CDR2 SVGEGT. The ends lost 5 bases at V and 0 bases at J; junction bases unmatched: 4. The CDR3 consists of 15 residues. In DNA, the CDR3 is TGTGCCAGCAGTCTAGCGGGAGCCAACTCCTACGAGCAGTACTTC. It translates to CASSLAGANSYEQYF.

The CDR3 coding sequence is TGTGCCACACTCCGGACTTGGGGCAATGAGCAGTTCTTC. Its translation is CATLRTWGNEQFF. This sequence joins TRBV19 and TRBJ2-1, with a possible D match to TRBD2 (5 bases). Trimming took off 10 bases at V and 6 bases at J, with 16 bases between the two ends. This CDR3 region has 13 residues. Germline-derived CDR1 and CDR2 are LNHDA and SQIVND (reference sequence). The full variable domain, completed using reference TRBV19 and TRBJ2-1, is DGGITQSPKYLFRKEGQNVTLSCEQNLNHDAMYWYRQDPGQGLRLIYYSQIVNDFQKGDIAEGYSVSREKKESFPLTVTSAQKNPTAFYLCATLRTWGNEQFFGPGTRLTVL.

This clonotype was observed many times. The rearrangement joins TRBV20-1 to TRBJ2-7; D is perhaps TRBD1 or TRBD2 (6 bases each). The V end lost 5 bases, the J end lost 3 bases, and 14 bases lay between the germline ends. The CDR3 has 13 amino acids. From germline, CDR1 is DFQATT and CDR2 SNEGSKA (reference sequence). CDR3 residues: CSARVGGGYEQYF. The CDR3 coding sequence is TGCAGTGCTCGTGTGGGGGGCGGCTACGAGCAGTACTTC.

The chain links TRBV7-2 to TRBJ2-1; TRBD2 matches 8 bases. The CDR3 runs 18 residues. Germline V CDR1 and CDR2: SGHTA, FQGNSA. V gave up 0 bases and J gave up 5 bases; unmatched junction bases: 12. The CDR3 sequence: CASSLAWFSGGLHNEQFF. The CDR3 DNA sequence: TGTGCCAGCAGCTTAGCGTGGTTTTCGGGGGGGCTCCACAATGAGCAGTTCTTC. Supplemented by reference TRBV7-2 and TRBJ2-1, the full variable domain reads GAGVSQSPSNKVTEKGKDVELRCDPISGHTALYWYRQSLGQGLEFLIYFQGNSAPDKSGLPSDRFSAERTGGSVSTLTIQRTQQEDSAVYLCASSLAWFSGGLHNEQFFGPGTRLTVL.

The chain couples TRBV7-9 to TRBJ2-7; D perhaps matches TRBD1 (5 bases). The length of the CDR3 is 13 residues. Germline CDR1 is SEHNR and CDR2 is FQNEAQ (reference sequence). V shed 5 bases and J shed 3 bases, with 11 bases lying between them. In DNA, the CDR3 is TGTGCCAGCAGCCCCCCCCAGGGCTACGAGCAGTACTTC. It is translated as CASSPPQGYEQYF.

The chain couples TRBV7-6 to TRBJ1-6; no firm D call. V was shortened by 7 bases and J by 8 bases, with 18 bases between the two germline ends. There are 15 residues in the CDR3. CDR1 and CDR2 from the germline V gene are SGHVS and FNYEAQ. The DNA for the CDR3 is TGTGCCAGCACCCAGAGGGTGGCCGGAGATTCACCCCTCCACTTT. Amino acid sequence: CASTQRVAGDSPLHF.

The gene calls are TRBV6-5 and TRBJ1-6; tentatively, D is TRBD1 (6 bases). V lost 5 bases to trimming and J lost 7 bases, with 12 bases between them. This CDR3 contains 14 residues. Per the germline V gene, CDR1 is MNHEY and CDR2 is SVGAGI. The CDR3 reads CASSDYRENSPLHF. The CDR3 nucleotides are TGTGCCAGCAGTGATTACAGGGAGAATTCACCCCTCCACTTT.

Many counts were recorded for this clonotype. The chain couples TRBV10-3 to TRBJ1-2; D unresolved. This CDR3 has 14 residues. The germline V and J ends were trimmed by 0 bases and 2 bases, with 7 bases remaining between them. Germline assignment: CDR1 ENHRY and CDR2 SYGVKD. CDR3 DNA sequence: TGTGCCATCAGTGAGTCGACGGAGAACTATGGCTACACCTTC. As protein: CAISESTENYGYTF.

This chain uses TRBV5-1 with TRBJ2-7; D might be TRBD2 (6 bases). Trimming pared 3 bases from V and 7 bases from J, leaving 8 bases between. The CDR3 sequence is 11 residues long. The V gene's germline CDR1 is SGHRS and CDR2 YFSETQ. The CDR3 region is CASSSAGEQYF. The CDR3 DNA reads as TGCGCCAGCAGCTCCGCGGGAGAGCAGTACTTC.

The chain combines TRBV7-2 with TRBJ1-1; 9 nucleotides match TRBD1. Germline V gives CDR1 SGHTA, CDR2 FQGNSA. The J segment lost 7 bases and the V segment lost 1 base, leaving 1 base of the junction unmatched. This CDR3 contains 13 residues. The CDR3 here is CASSLGTGVEAFF. In nucleotides, the CDR3 is TGTGCCAGCAGCTTAGGGACAGGGGTTGAAGCTTTCTTT.

This clonotype has just a few counts. This chain links TRBV10-3 with TRBJ2-3; 9 nucleotides agree with TRBD1. CDR3 length: 14 residues. V lost 6 bases and J lost 2; bases outside the gene matches: 3. Germline V lookup: CDR1 ENHRY, CDR2 SYGVKD. CDR3: CAIRDRGDTDTQYF. The CDR3 region has the DNA TGTGCCATCAGGGACAGGGGCGACACAGATACGCAGTATTTT.

Many counts were recorded for this clonotype. V and J are TRBV29-1 and TRBJ1-1; the D gene is possibly TRBD1 (5 bases). Trimming removed 6 bases at V and 11 bases at J, with 16 bases between. This CDR3 spans 11 amino acids. Germline V gene data show CDR1 as SQVTM and CDR2 as ANQGSEA. The CDR3 region has the DNA TGCAGCGTGGGGGTAGAGAACGTGGCTTTCTTT. The encoded protein is CSVGVENVAFF.

The chain carries TRBV7-8 and TRBJ2-7; possible D gene TRBD1, 7 bases. The V gene lost 1 base and the J gene lost 4 bases, with 14 bases spanning the gap. The length of the CDR3 is 15 residues. Germline CDR1 is SGHVS and CDR2 is FQNEAQ. The CDR3 sequence is CASSLDGRGVYEQYF. In DNA, the CDR3 is TGTGCCAGCAGCTTAGATGGCAGGGGGGTTTACGAGCAGTACTTC.

This clonotype has a single count. The chain links TRBV5-1 to TRBJ2-2; D may be TRBD1 (5 bases). Germline V gene sequence: CDR1 SGHRS, CDR2 YFSETQ. This CDR3 region has 14 residues. Trimming took 3 bases from V and 1 from J, leaving 7 bases between them. The CDR3 spells CASSSDRNTGELFF. The CDR3 DNA reads as TGCGCCAGCAGCTCAGACAGGAACACCGGGGAGCTGTTTTTT.

This rearrangement joins TRBV20-1 to TRBJ2-7, with D uncertain. Per the germline V gene, CDR1 is DFQATT and CDR2 is SNEGSKA (reference sequence). The CDR3 consists of 12 residues. V was shortened by 7 bases and J by 3 bases, with 13 bases between the two germline ends. CDR3 nucleotides: TGCAGTGTCTCGGACCGTGTCTACGAGCAGTACTTC. This encodes CSVSDRVYEQYF.

In its sample, this clonotype was seen a few times. This sequence joins TRBV14 and TRBJ2-7; D may be TRBD1 (5 bases). The germline gives CDR1 SGHDN, CDR2 FVKESK. This CDR3 is 14 amino acids long. V lost 6 bases, J lost 2 bases, and 14 bases lay in between. Here the CDR3 reads CASSLARAAYEQYF. The CDR3, as DNA: TGTGCCAGCAGTTTAGCCAGGGCAGCCTACGAGCAGTACTTC.

Comment on this clonotype: Sequence at one end of the junction differs from germline and may be a read error. The genes are TRBV5-1 and TRBJ1-1; TRBD1 might be the D (5 bases). This CDR3 is built from 13 residues. In germline, CDR1 is SGHRS, CDR2 YFSETQ. Written as DNA, the CDR3 is TGCGCCAGCAGCACAGGAGGGAACGCTGAAGCTTTCTTT. It specifies CASSTGGNAEAFF.

In its sample, this clonotype was seen many times. The V gene is TRBV6-1, the J gene TRBJ2-7; unclear D gene. The CDR3 spans 15 residues. Germline V CDR1 and CDR2: MNHNS, SASEGT. V dropped 6 bases and J dropped 4 bases, with 19 bases sitting between them. In nucleotides, the CDR3 is TGTGCCAGCAGGCTCGACCCCTCGTCCGTTTACGAGCAGTACTTC. This sequence encodes CASRLDPSSVYEQYF.

The gene calls are TRBV24-1 and TRBJ1-1; D remains unclear. Germline lookup yields CDR1 KGHDR and CDR2 SFDVKD. Trimming cost V 1 base and J 2 bases, with 4 bases left between them. CDR3 length: 13 residues. The CDR3 region is CATSDFPNTEAFF. The CDR3 DNA sequence: TGTGCCACCAGTGATTTCCCAAACACTGAAGCTTTCTTT.

The chain couples TRBV30 to TRBJ2-7, with 11 bases identical to TRBD2. V lost 5 bases, J lost 4 bases, and 10 bases stayed unmatched. Germline CDR1 GTSNPN, CDR2 SVGIG (reference sequence). The CDR3 contains 15 residues. The CDR3 DNA follows: TGTGCCTGGCGGACTAGCGGGTTGGTTAGGTACGAGCAGTACTTC. Amino acid sequence: CAWRTSGLVRYEQYF.

This clonotype came up many times. The chain has TRBV9 and TRBJ1-1; D call uncertain. Per germline, CDR1 SGDLS and CDR2 YYNGEE. This CDR3 spans 13 amino acids. V lost 3 bases and J lost 2, with 8 bases in between. DNA of the CDR3: TGTGCCAGCAGCGAGGATGGTAACACTGAAGCTTTCTTT. This encodes CASSEDGNTEAFF.

The J gene is TRBJ2-7, the V gene TRBV7-3; D is possibly TRBD2 (6 bases). The CDR3 runs 15 residues. Between the trimmed V and J ends, which lost 5 bases and 3 bases, there was a span of 17 bases. Germline V gene data show CDR1 as SGHTA and CDR2 as FQGTGA. The DNA of the CDR3 is TGTGCCAGCAGCCCCATCGGAACGGGGGTCTACGAGCAGTACTTC. This encodes CASSPIGTGVYEQYF.

This clonotype occurred many times. The chain couples TRBV4-2 to TRBJ2-7; 10 nucleotides align to TRBD1. V was clipped by 5 bases and J by 5 bases; unmatched bases: 9. The CDR3 runs to 15 residues. Per the germline V gene, CDR1 is LGHNA and CDR2 is YNFKEQ. Written as DNA, the CDR3 is TGTGCCAGCAGCAACCGACAGGGGGCAGTAAACGAGCAGTACTTC. Residues: CASSNRQGAVNEQYF.

In its sample, this clonotype was seen many times. V is TRBV6-1 and J is TRBJ1-4; D is perhaps TRBD1 (5 bases). Germline V gives CDR1 MNHNS, CDR2 SASEGT. The CDR3 has 15 residues. With 1 base removed from V and 3 bases from J, the gap between germline ends came to 9 bases. The CDR3 DNA follows: TGTGCCAGCAGTGAAGTTGCGGGGGCTAATGAAAAACTGTTTTTT. This sequence encodes CASSEVAGANEKLFF.

This chain uses TRBV6-2 or TRBV6-3 with TRBJ2-7; D ambiguous. This CDR3 has 12 amino acids. Germline CDR1 is MNHEY and CDR2 is SVGEGT. Trimming removed 6 bases from V and 5 bases from J, with 11 bases in between. CDR3 loop: CASSQDYHEQYF. DNA of the CDR3: TGTGCCAGCAGCCAAGATTACCACGAGCAGTACTTC.